The entry below gives a single T cell receptor (beta chain) sequence along with its context. The data belong to a study of blood T cell repertoires in COVID-19. As for the study in general: The origin of the acute and convalescent COVID-19 samples was the United States, Italy and Spain.

V was clipped by 2 bases and J by 5 bases, with 15 bases between them. Looked up from germline, CDR1 is SGHRS and CDR2 is YFSETQ. The CDR3 runs to 15 residues. Some clones are missing from TCRdb's copy, which holds only in-frame ones; the method was immunoSEQ multiplex PCR. The sample consists of about 180,000 clones, about four fifths of them appearing once. Material: peripheral blood. The sequence was collected from an older man with active or convalescent COVID-19. The chain carries TRBV5-1 and TRBJ2-3; tentative D call: TRBD2 (6 bases). The CDR3 region is CASSFRGGAGDTQYF. CDR3 DNA: TGCGCCAGCAGCTTCCGCGGAGGGGCGGGAGATACGCAGTATTTT.